This is a list of T cell receptor beta chains from one sample in a study of graft-versus-host responses after intestinal transplantation. TCRdb keeps only in-frame clones here, not all; method: immunoSEQ multiplex PCR. The sample consists of about 120,000 clones, 90% of them appearing once. Their cognate antigens are unknown. Sequencing used unstimulated CD4+ T cells sorted from spleen or lymph node cells, obtained before intestinal transplant. These receptors were obtained from a human donor who received an intestinal transplant. Each CDR3 is given with its conserved first and last residue. The order of the fields is V gene, clone size, J gene, D gene, CDR3 DNA, CDR3 protein. D genes are given only for firm matches. Some rows mark clone size as missing; the rest say once, few, many or name a class of expanded clone.

TRBV5-1,.,TRBJ1-3,.,TGCGCCAGCAGCTTGGCCTTTTCTGGAAACACCATATATTTT,CASSLAFSGNTIYF
TRBV19,.,TRBJ1-1,.,TGTGCCAGTAGTATCCGTCAGGGCGGGGGTACTGAAGCTTTCTTT,CASSIRQGGGTEAFF
TRBV11-2,.,TRBJ2-7,.,TGTGCCAGCAGCTATAACGAGCAGTACTTC,CASSYNEQYF
TRBV11-2,.,TRBJ1-4,.,TGTGCCAGCAGCTTAGGCCCCGGGGTACTTGAAAAACTGTTTTTT,CASSLGPGVLEKLFF
TRBV4-2,.,TRBJ2-5,TRBD2,TGTGCCAGCAGCCAAGATATAACAATCGGGACTAGCGGGAGACAGACCCAGTACTTC,CASSQDITIGTSGRQTQYF
TRBV9,.,TRBJ2-7,.,TGTGCCAGCAGCCCACAGACAGTCTTCTCCTACGAGCAGTACTTC,CASSPQTVFSYEQYF
TRBV27,.,TRBJ2-3,TRBD1,TGTGCCAGCAGTAAGGGACAGTTCCCACACGTTACGCAGTATTTT,CASSKGQFPHVTQYF
TRBV18,.,TRBJ1-1,.,TGTGCCAGCTCACCACCGTTCAGATATAACACTGAAGCTTTCTTT,CASSPPFRYNTEAFF
TRBV5-1,.,TRBJ2-1,.,TGCGCCAGCAGCTTGGAACAGAGCTCCTACAATGAGCAGTTCTTC,CASSLEQSSYNEQFF
TRBV2,.,TRBJ2-1,TRBD1,TGTGCCAGCAGTGTCGGGACAGCCTACAATGAGCAGTTCTTC,CASSVGTAYNEQFF
TRBV27,once,TRBJ2-7,TRBD2,TGTGCCAGCAGTTTAGCAGCGGGGTATCACGAGCAGTACTTC,CASSLAAGYHEQYF
TRBV5-6,.,TRBJ2-1,TRBD2,TGTGCCAGCAGCTTGGGATGGTCTAGCGGGAGGGCCGTCTATGAGCAGTTCTTC,CASSLGWSSGRAVYEQFF
TRBV28,once,TRBJ1-6,TRBD1,TGTGCCAGCATTGGCCAGGGACAGGGACATTCACCCCTCCACTTT,CASIGQGQGHSPLHF
TRBV11-2,.,TRBJ1-5,.,TGTGCCAGCAGCCCTAGGGAGAGGGGGACGAATCAGCCCCAGCATTTT,CASSPRERGTNQPQHF
TRBV5-1,.,TRBJ2-3,TRBD1,TGCGCCAGCAGCCCCGACAGGGGCTCGGGCACAGATACGCAGTATTTT,CASSPDRGSGTDTQYF
TRBV5-4,.,TRBJ1-1,.,TGTGCCAGCAGCTTTGATAGAGGGCTTATGAACACTGAAGCTTTCTTT,CASSFDRGLMNTEAFF
TRBV6-6,.,TRBJ1-1,TRBD1,TGTGCCAGCAGTTACTCGGCCGGACAGGGTGCTTTCTTT,CASSYSAGQGAFF
TRBV11-2,.,TRBJ2-7,TRBD1,TGTGCCAGCAGCCCGCGCGGACAGGGGCCTATAATAAAATCCTACGAGCAGTACTTC,CASSPRGQGPIIKSYEQYF
TRBV15,.,TRBJ2-3,.,TGTGCCACCAGCAGGCGGTGGGATACGCAGTATTTT,CATSRRWDTQYF
TRBV2,.,TRBJ1-2,.,TGTGCCAGCAGTCCGTTATCCGGGACGGGAGAGTATGGCTACACCTTC,CASSPLSGTGEYGYTF